These 30 T cell receptor beta chains originate from one sample sequenced in a study of T cells in Graves' hyperthyroidism and ophthalmopathy. Researchers took RNA transcripts and amplified the TCR beta CDR3 regions from them. HTBI primers were used for first-round RT-PCR of the TCR CDR3. Using its own MiXCR run on the multiplex PCR reads, TCRdb lists one record per CDR3 protein. The sample includes approximately 270,000 distinct CDR3 sequences, less than 15% of them seen just once. The specimen sequenced was blood. The receptors were sampled from a woman between 40 and 55 years old with Graves' hyperthyroidism that later progressed to Graves' ophthalmopathy.

The rearrangement links TRBV6-2 or TRBV6-3 to TRBJ1-1; D call uncertain. The ends were cut back, 9 bases at V and 1 base at J, with 12 bases in the middle. The germline CDR1 and CDR2 sequences are MNHEY and SVGEGT. This CDR3 spans 13 amino acids. CDR3 amino acids: CASAYRRNTEAFF. The CDR3 DNA reads as TGTGCCAGTGCATACCGGAGGAACACTGAAGCTTTCTTT.

The rearrangement uses TRBV18 and TRBJ2-3, with D possibly being TRBD2 (5 bases). The CDR3 sequence is 14 residues long. Germline V lookup: CDR1 KGHSH, CDR2 LQKENI. The V end was cut by 1 base, the J end by 2 bases, with 7 bases between. The CDR3 bases are TGTGCCAGCTCACCACGAGGGCACACAGATACGCAGTATTTT. The encoded protein is CASSPRGHTDTQYF.

This chain uses TRBV9 with TRBJ2-1; 9 nucleotides align to TRBD2. This CDR3 contains 14 residues. The V and J ends lost 0 bases and 7 bases, in that order; junction bases with no gene match: 2. Germline lookup yields CDR1 SGDLS and CDR2 YYNGEE. The CDR3 spells CASSVGLAENEQFF. CDR3 DNA: TGTGCCAGCAGCGTAGGACTAGCGGAGAATGAGCAGTTCTTC.

On this clonotype itself: At one boundary the junction diverges from the germline segment, which might be a read error. CDR3 in amino acids: CASCQGRLAETQYF. The CDR3, as DNA: TGCGCCAGCTGCCAAGGGCGACTAGCAGAGACCCAGTACTTC. The chain carries TRBV4-1 and TRBJ2-5, with 7 bases identical to TRBD2. CDR1 and CDR2 from the germline V gene are MGHRA and YSYEKL. This CDR3 is 14 amino acids long.

Many counts were recorded for this clonotype. The genes are TRBV27 and TRBJ2-7; TRBD2 matches at 8 bases. The CDR3 consists of 17 residues. Trimming cost V 3 bases and J 4 bases; bases outside gene matches: 14. The germline V gene encodes CDR1 MNHEY and CDR2 SMNVEV (reference sequence). The CDR3 here is CASSLRRGSGNFYEQYF. The CDR3 nucleotides are TGTGCCAGCAGTTTGCGACGGGGTAGCGGGAATTTTTACGAGCAGTACTTC.

The CDR3 sequence: CASSEAGVGYNEQFF. CDR3 coding DNA: TGTGCCAGCAGTGAAGCGGGAGTAGGCTACAATGAGCAGTTCTTC. J is TRBJ2-1 and V is TRBV2, with a weak D call TRBD2 (5 bases). This CDR3 comprises 15 residues. The V gene's germline CDR1 is SNHLY and CDR2 FYNNEI. Trimming shortened V by 0 bases and J by 3 bases, and 9 bases separated the two germline ends.

This clonotype was recorded a few times. This chain connects TRBV30 to TRBJ2-5; D is uncertain. CDR3 length equals 10 residues. The V end lost 2 bases, the J end lost 5 bases, and 3 bases lay between the germline ends. In germline, CDR1 is GTSNPN, CDR2 SVGIG (reference sequence). CDR3 DNA: TGTGCCTGGAGTTTGGAGACCCAGTACTTC. This codes for CAWSLETQYF.

This clonotype was recorded at least ten times. The chain joins TRBV3-1 to TRBJ2-3; TRBD2 aligns across 13 bases. There are 16 residues in the CDR3. From germline, CDR1 is LGHDT and CDR2 YNNKEL (reference sequence). V shed 4 bases and J 4 bases; nucleotides not matched to a gene: 5. CDR3 DNA: TGTGCCAGCAGCCTAACTAGCGGGAGGGGATCAGATACGCAGTATTTT. Its protein is CASSLTSGRGSDTQYF.

This clonotype was seen many times. The chain joins TRBV19 to TRBJ2-1; 11 positions agree with TRBD2. This CDR3 is 16 amino acids long. CDR1 is LNHDA and CDR2 is SQIVND in the germline V gene (reference sequence). The trim removed 5 bases at V and 4 bases at J, leaving 7 bases unmatched. The CDR3 DNA reads as TGTGCCAGTAGTTCTCGACTAGCGGGGATATACAATGAGCAGTTCTTC. It is translated as CASSSRLAGIYNEQFF.

This clonotype has ten or more counts. The chain links TRBV11-2 to TRBJ2-7, with D maybe TRBD2 (6 bases). Germline CDR1 SGHAT, CDR2 FQNNGV. The V and J ends lost 1 base and 4 bases respectively, with 17 bases between them. The CDR3 runs 16 residues. The CDR3 DNA sequence: TGTGCCAGCAGCTTAGCCCATTGGGTAGGAGGGTACGAGCAGTACTTC. Translated: CASSLAHWVGGYEQYF.

This clonotype was seen ten or more times. CDR3 sequence reads: CSARVWGLSYEQYF. The CDR3 nucleotides read TGCAGTGCTAGAGTTTGGGGACTATCCTACGAGCAGTACTTC. The chain uses TRBV20-1 and TRBJ2-7; 7 bases agree with TRBD2. The CDR3 sequence is 14 residues long. V gave up 1 base and J gave up 1 base; unmatched junction bases: 4. From germline, CDR1 is DFQATT and CDR2 SNEGSKA (reference sequence).

The J gene is TRBJ1-5, the V gene TRBV5-1; D unclear. The length of the CDR3 is 13 residues. The germline V gene encodes CDR1 SGHRS and CDR2 YFSETQ. Trimming left V 4 bases short and J 0 bases short, with 5 bases between. The CDR3 loop reads CASSEYSNQPQHF. CDR3 DNA sequence: TGCGCCAGCAGCGAATATAGCAATCAGCCCCAGCATTTT.

This sequence joins TRBV6-1 and TRBJ2-1; 13 bases are a match to TRBD2. The CDR3 is 15 residues long. Germline assignment: CDR1 MNHNS and CDR2 SASEGT. Trimming took 11 bases from V and 6 from J; bases not matched to a gene: 10. The DNA for the CDR3 is TGTGCCGGACAGTCGGGACTAGCGGGATTCAATGAGCAGTTCTTC. It is translated as CAGQSGLAGFNEQFF.

The V and J genes are TRBV7-2 and TRBJ2-6, with unresolved D. Looked up from germline, CDR1 is SGHTA and CDR2 is FQGNSA. This CDR3 region has 16 residues. V was trimmed by 4 bases and J by 4 bases, leaving 14 bases between them. This CDR3 reads CASSSTLASGANVLTF. The CDR3 DNA sequence: TGTGCCAGCAGCTCAACGTTGGCGTCGGGGGCCAACGTCCTGACTTTC. Full variable domain (missing parts from reference TRBV7-2 and TRBJ2-6): GAGVSQSPSNKVTEKGKDVELRCDPISGHTALYWYRQSLGQGLEFLIYFQGNSAPDKSGLPSDRFSAERTGGSVSTLTIQRTQQEDSAVYLCASSSTLASGANVLTFGAGSRLTVL.

This clonotype was seen many times. The chain employs TRBV6-2 or TRBV6-3 and TRBJ1-6, with TRBD1 matching 8 bases. Germline values: CDR1 MNHEY, CDR2 SVGEGT. V lost 8 bases, J lost 0 bases, and 6 bases stayed unmatched. CDR3 length: 16 amino acids. CDR3 in amino acids: CASSRGPSSYNSPLHF. CDR3 bases: TGTGCCAGCTCCAGGGGGCCGAGCTCCTATAATTCACCCCTCCACTTT.

As to this clonotype: A single base separates this from a much larger clone, so it may be a read error. The chain is built from TRBV20-1 and TRBJ2-2; D unclear. V gave up 7 bases and J gave up 2 bases, with 23 bases separating them. This CDR3 comprises 17 residues. CDR1 and CDR2 from the germline V gene are DFQATT and SNEGSKA (reference sequence). Here the CDR3 DNA reads TGCAGTGGTAGTCCCCTAGATTTGATCCCTAACACCGGGGAGCTGTTTTTT. As protein: CSGSPLDLIPNTGELFF.

This clonotype was seen a single time. The CDR3 DNA sequence: TGTGCCAGCAGTCGGGACGGAACACCGAACACTGAAGCTTTCTTT. Translating it yields CASSRDGTPNTEAFF. J is TRBJ1-1 and V is TRBV12-3 or TRBV12-4; maybe TRBD1 (5 bases). The CDR3 length is 15 residues. Trimming left V 5 bases short and J 1 base short, with 14 bases between.

V usage is TRBV18 and J usage is TRBJ1-2; 8 nucleotides match TRBD1. This CDR3 has 14 residues. The J segment lost 8 bases and the V segment lost 6 bases, leaving 11 bases of the junction unmatched. Per germline, CDR1 KGHSH and CDR2 LQKENI. The CDR3 nucleotides are TGTGCCAGCTCTCCGGGACAGGACTTTCCAGGCTACACCTTC. This codes for CASSPGQDFPGYTF.

In its sample, this clonotype was seen many times. The J gene is TRBJ2-5, the V gene TRBV18, with a weak D call TRBD2 (5 bases). Trimming removed 3 bases from V and 2 bases from J, with 10 bases in between. This CDR3 region has 14 residues. Germline CDR1 KGHSH, CDR2 LQKENI. The CDR3 is CASSPSGLQETQYF. The CDR3 coding sequence is TGTGCCAGCTCACCGAGTGGACTTCAAGAGACCCAGTACTTC. The entire variable domain, with the rest obtained from reference TRBV18 and TRBJ2-5, is as follows: NAGVMQNPRHLVRRRGQEARLRCSPMKGHSHVYWYRQLPEEGLKFMVYLQKENIIDESGMPKERFSAEFPKEGPSILRIQQVVRGDSAAYFCASSPSGLQETQYFGPGTRLLVL.

With regard to this clonotype: A much larger clonotype is one base distant, so this may be a read error. J is TRBJ2-4 and V is TRBV3-1; possible D gene TRBD1, 5 bases. The germline V gene has CDR1 LGHDT and CDR2 YNNKEL (reference sequence). This CDR3 contains 14 residues. The CDR3 loop reads CARSQAAGKNIQYF. CDR3 sequence (DNA): TGTGCCCGCAGCCAAGCCGCAGGGAAAAACATTCAGTACTTC.

This clonotype was seen at least ten times. CDR3 DNA: TGTGCCAGCAGTGTAGACAGGGAAATAGACTATGGCTACACCTTC. This gives the protein CASSVDREIDYGYTF. The chain uses TRBV6-1 and TRBJ1-2, with 7 bases fitting TRBD1. V was clipped by 4 bases and J by 3 bases; unmatched bases: 8. This CDR3 comprises 15 residues. Germline CDR1 and CDR2: MNHNS and SASEGT.

This clonotype has at least ten counts. The CDR3 DNA sequence: TGTGCCAGCAGGGAGCAGGCGTCCACAGATACGCAGTATTTT. This translates into CASREQASTDTQYF. V usage is TRBV12-3 or TRBV12-4 and J usage is TRBJ2-3; unclear D gene. The length of the CDR3 is 14 residues. Between the trimmed V and J ends, which lost 6 bases and 2 bases, there was a span of 12 bases.

Ten or more counts support this clonotype. This chain joins TRBV28 and TRBJ2-7, with D perhaps TRBD1 or TRBD2 (5 bases each). The length of the CDR3 is 15 residues. V gave up 0 bases and J gave up 3 bases, with 12 bases separating them. Germline CDR1 and CDR2: MDHEN and SYDVKM. CDR3 sequence: CASSLWDQRGYEQYF. The CDR3 bases are TGTGCCAGCAGTTTATGGGACCAGAGGGGCTACGAGCAGTACTTC.

There are many counts of this clonotype. CDR3 coding DNA: TGTGCCAGCAGTTTCCGGGACAGAAGGGTGGATGAGCAGTTCTTC. Its protein is CASSFRDRRVDEQFF. The chain joins TRBV6-1 to TRBJ2-1, with TRBD1 matching over 7 bases. Germline CDR1 and CDR2: MNHNS and SASEGT. The length of the CDR3 is 15 residues. Trimming cost V 5 bases and J 8 bases; bases outside gene matches: 12.

This clonotype came up many times. The chain uses TRBV6-1 and TRBJ2-6, with TRBD2 matching 8 bases. The CDR3 contains 15 residues. Germline CDR1 is MNHNS and CDR2 is SASEGT. V lost 5 bases, J lost 2 bases, and 2 bases stayed unmatched. DNA for the CDR3: TGTGCCAGCAGTATAGCGGGAACTGGGGCCAACGTCCTGACTTTC. Protein product: CASSIAGTGANVLTF.

This clonotype showed up many times. This chain connects TRBV7-3 to TRBJ1-1; 11 bases are a match to TRBD1. CDR3 size: 15 residues. Germline CDR1 and CDR2: SGHTA and FQGTGA. With 5 bases clipped from V and 5 bases from J, the junction kept 7 bases outside the gene matches. CDR3: CASSTGQGAWTEAFF. The CDR3, as DNA: TGTGCCAGCAGCACCGGACAGGGGGCTTGGACTGAAGCTTTCTTT.

This clonotype was found many times. CDR3 bases: TGTGCCAGCAGTTCATCCGGGGGCGCCGATGGCTACACCTTC. It translates to CASSSSGGADGYTF. The chain carries TRBV28 and TRBJ1-2; tentative D call: TRBD1 (6 bases). CDR1 and CDR2 from the germline V gene are MDHEN and SYDVKM. The V and J ends lost 4 bases and 6 bases respectively, with 15 bases between them. The CDR3 is 14 residues long.

In its sample, this clonotype was seen many times. The chain couples TRBV10-2 to TRBJ2-3, with D perhaps TRBD1 (7 bases). Trimming took 7 bases from V and 3 from J, leaving 17 bases between them. CDR1 and CDR2 from the germline V gene are WSHSY and SAAADI. There are 15 residues in the CDR3. CDR3 nucleotide sequence: TGCGCCAGCAACGGTGAGACAGGGAGGACAGATACGCAGTATTTT. Amino acids: CASNGETGRTDTQYF.

In its sample, this clonotype was seen many times. The chain links TRBV18 to TRBJ2-7, with D perhaps TRBD1 (5 bases). The CDR3 runs 15 residues. CDR1 KGHSH and CDR2 LQKENI come from the germline V gene. Between the trimmed V and J ends, which lost 5 bases and 1 base, there was a span of 15 bases. The CDR3 DNA reads as TGTGCCAGCTCAACGCCAGGGCTTTTGTCCTACGAGCAGTACTTC. Its translation: CASSTPGLLSYEQYF.

At least ten counts were recorded for this clonotype. The chain links TRBV7-2 to TRBJ2-7; no reliable D call. The ends were cut back, 5 bases at V and 2 bases at J, with 16 bases in the middle. The CDR3 is 15 residues long. Germline lookup yields CDR1 SGHTA and CDR2 FQGNSA. This chain's CDR3 is CASSTPLGPPYEQYF. For the CDR3, the DNA is TGTGCCAGCAGCACCCCGTTAGGACCGCCCTACGAGCAGTACTTC.